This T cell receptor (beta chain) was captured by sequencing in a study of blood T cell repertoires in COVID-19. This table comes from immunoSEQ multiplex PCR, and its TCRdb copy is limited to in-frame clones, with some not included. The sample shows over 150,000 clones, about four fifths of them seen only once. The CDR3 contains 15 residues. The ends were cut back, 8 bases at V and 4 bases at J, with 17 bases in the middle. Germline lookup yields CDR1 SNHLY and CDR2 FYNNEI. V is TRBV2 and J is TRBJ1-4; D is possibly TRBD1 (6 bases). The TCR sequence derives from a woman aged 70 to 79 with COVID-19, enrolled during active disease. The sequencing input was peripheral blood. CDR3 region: CASGTGMVVNEKLFF. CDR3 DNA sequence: TGTGCCAGCGGAACAGGGATGGTCGTTAATGAAAAACTGTTTTTT.